Shown below are 17 T cell receptor beta chains from a single sample sequenced in a study of Tregs in tolerant kidney transplant recipients. Data came from immunoSEQ multiplex PCR; TCRdb stores just in-frame clones and leaves some out. The sample records about 100,000 clones, approximately 94% being singletons. This material consisted of CD4+ T cells from blood, taken before the transplant. Every receptor here comes from a human donor who received a combined kidney and bone marrow transplant.

This chain links TRBV4-3 with TRBJ2-7; 9 bases fit TRBD2. The germline V gene has CDR1 LGHNA and CDR2 YSLEER. After removal of 4 bases from V and 4 bases from J, the junction contained 17 bases not matched to a gene. The CDR3 totals 18 residues. Here the CDR3 DNA reads TGCGCCAGCAGCCGAGCTGACAGCACCGGGACTAGCAGATACGAGCAGTACTTC. Translated: CASSRADSTGTSRYEQYF.

The gene calls are TRBV6-1 and TRBJ1-2; TRBD1 aligns across 7 bases. The germline V gene encodes CDR1 MNHNS and CDR2 SASEGT. Trimming cost V 6 bases and J 6 bases; bases outside gene matches: 7. This CDR3 region has 13 residues. CDR3 nucleotides: TGTGCCAGCAGGCCATCCGGACAGGATGGCTACACCTTC. Translating it yields CASRPSGQDGYTF.

This chain joins TRBV19 and TRBJ2-6, with D possibly being TRBD2 (5 bases). V was shortened by 2 bases and J by 3 bases, with 8 bases between the two germline ends. Germline V gene lookup returns CDR1 LNHDA and CDR2 SQIVND (reference sequence). The CDR3 is 15 amino acids. The CDR3 nucleotides read TGTGCCAGTAGTATATCGAGGGATGGGGCCAACGTCCTGACTTTC. This sequence encodes CASSISRDGANVLTF.

This clone was detected only once. J is TRBJ1-2 and V is TRBV7-9; D unresolved. CDR1 and CDR2 from the germline V gene are SEHNR and FQNEAQ (reference sequence). This CDR3 contains 13 residues. V was shortened by 1 base and J by 4 bases, with 7 bases between the two germline ends. CDR3 sequence: CASSLGRPYGYTF. DNA for the CDR3: TGTGCCAGCAGCTTAGGCAGGCCCTATGGCTACACCTTC.

This chain connects TRBV11-3 to TRBJ2-1, with 9 bases identical to TRBD1. The V and J ends lost 2 bases and 6 bases, in that order; junction bases with no gene match: 5. There are 15 residues in the CDR3. CDR1 and CDR2 from the germline V gene are SGHNT and YENEEA. CDR3 nucleotide sequence: TGTGCCAGCAGCTTAAGGACAGGGGAAACCAATGAGCAGTTCTTC. It specifies CASSLRTGETNEQFF.

The chain links TRBV19 to TRBJ2-7; D possibly corresponds to TRBD2 (6 bases). V was shortened by 5 bases and J by 3 bases, with 8 bases between the two germline ends. The CDR3 is 12 amino acids. Germline values: CDR1 LNHDA, CDR2 SQIVND (reference sequence). CDR3 sequence reads: CASSSGGYEQYF. CDR3 nucleotides: TGTGCCAGTAGTTCCGGGGGCTACGAGCAGTACTTC.

The V gene is TRBV7-2, the J gene TRBJ1-1; 7 bases align to TRBD1. J lost 2 bases, V lost 1 base, and 10 bases had no gene match. The CDR3 has 17 residues. Germline V gives CDR1 SGHTA, CDR2 FQGNSA. CDR3 in amino acids: CASSLVGGGPYNTEAFF. In DNA, the CDR3 is TGTGCCAGCAGCTTAGTTGGAGGGGGCCCCTATAACACTGAAGCTTTCTTT.

The CDR3 region has the DNA TGTGCCAGCAGTTCATCGACAGGGGGCTCCTACGAGCAGTACTTC. Amino acid sequence: CASSSSTGGSYEQYF. The V gene is TRBV27, the J gene TRBJ2-7, with 9 nucleotides matching TRBD1. Per germline, CDR1 MNHEY and CDR2 SMNVEV (reference sequence). This CDR3 contains 15 residues. The J segment lost 0 bases and the V segment lost 4 bases, leaving 4 bases of the junction unmatched.

This chain joins TRBV5-1 and TRBJ2-1, with 9 bases fitting TRBD2. The V and J ends lost 0 bases and 10 bases, in that order; junction bases with no gene match: 14. Germline V gene data show CDR1 as SGHRS and CDR2 as YFSETQ. CDR3 length equals 17 residues. CDR3 amino acids: CASSLVQVAGGLQEQFF. In DNA form, the CDR3 reads TGCGCCAGCAGCTTGGTCCAGGTTGCGGGGGGGCTACAAGAGCAGTTCTTC.

J is TRBJ2-3 and V is TRBV6-1, with TRBD1 matching 7 bases. With V trimmed by 8 bases and J by 4 bases, 9 bases remained unmatched. This CDR3 region has 14 residues. CDR1 and CDR2 from the germline V gene are MNHNS and SASEGT. In DNA, the CDR3 is TGTGCCAGCGGCCGTGACAGGGAGCCAGATACGCAGTATTTT. Its protein is CASGRDREPDTQYF.

DNA of the CDR3: TGTGCCAGCAGCGTAGCAACAGCTCAAGAGACCCAGTACTTC. Translated, it gives CASSVATAQETQYF. The chain links TRBV9 to TRBJ2-5; D is unclear. The CDR3 sequence is 14 residues long. Per the germline V gene, CDR1 is SGDLS and CDR2 is YYNGEE. V was trimmed by 0 bases and J by 2 bases, leaving 8 bases between them.

The J gene is TRBJ1-5, the V gene TRBV5-5; 7 positions match TRBD1. The CDR3 has 15 residues. In germline, CDR1 is SGHKS, CDR2 YYEKEE (reference sequence). Trimming took 4 bases from V and 0 from J; bases not matched to a gene: 4. Written as DNA, the CDR3 is TGTGCCAGCAGCAGACAGGGAAATAGCAATCAGCCCCAGCATTTT. This gives the protein CASSRQGNSNQPQHF.

V is TRBV11-2 and J is TRBJ2-1; D uncertain. Trimming removed 8 bases at V and 4 bases at J, with 6 bases between. The CDR3 covers 11 residues. Germline CDR1 and CDR2: SGHAT and FQNNGV. The CDR3 DNA reads TGTGCCAGCTCGACTTACAATGAGCAGTTCTTC. Amino acids: CASSTYNEQFF.

The chain couples TRBV5-1 to TRBJ2-5; the D is unclear. V was clipped by 4 bases and J by 5 bases, with 27 bases between them. The germline CDR1 and CDR2 sequences are SGHRS and YFSETQ. The CDR3 runs to 18 residues. The CDR3 loop reads CASSPRRQRFNASETQYF. The DNA of the CDR3 is TGCGCCAGCAGCCCCCGGCGGCAGCGTTTCAACGCATCGGAGACCCAGTACTTC.

The chain carries TRBV5-4 and TRBJ2-5; 10 bases are a match to TRBD1. The J call may be incorrect, as the DNA end agrees better with TRBJ2-7. CDR3 length: 15 amino acids. In germline, CDR1 is SGHNT, CDR2 YYREEE (reference sequence). DNA of the CDR3: TGTGCCAGCAGCCCTGGCGGACAGGGGGTCTACGAGCAGTACTTC. Translation gives CASSPGGQGVYEQYF.

There are a few counts of this clone. This rearrangement joins TRBV18 to TRBJ2-5; D remains ambiguous. The CDR3 has 17 amino acids. The V gene's germline CDR1 is KGHSH and CDR2 LQKENI. Trimming removed 3 bases at V and 1 base at J, with 18 bases between. The CDR3 region has the DNA TGTGCCAGCTCACCCCGACCACGGAGTGTCCTCCAAGAGACCCAGTACTTC. Protein sequence: CASSPRPRSVLQETQYF.

The chain employs TRBV11-3 and TRBJ2-1; 10 bases match TRBD2. V lost 1 base, J lost 10 bases, and 7 bases stayed unmatched. Germline-derived CDR1 and CDR2 are SGHNT and YENEEA. The CDR3 covers 15 residues. CDR3 sequence: CASSLAAGGPGEQFF. DNA for the CDR3: TGTGCCAGCAGCTTAGCAGCGGGAGGGCCGGGGGAGCAGTTCTTC.